The entry below describes one T cell receptor (beta chain). This clone has a handful of counts. Its antigen is not yet known. Base-call qualities are not available, and no considerably larger clone is one nucleotide away. TRB sequencing used genomic DNA with the immunoSEQ assay at survey resolution or the hsTCRB kit. Concerning the study's data processing: The immunoSEQ software handled initial read processing, and the LymphoSeq R package was used for repertoire analyses. For each TRB dataset, clonality was calculated as 1 minus normalized Shannon entropy, and the Gini coefficient was computed as well. Phenotypes of unsorted samples were inferred by mapping TRB sequences from sorted subsets of the recipient or donor onto unsorted samples of the same recipient. Held by TCRdb, this immuneACCESS table contains in-frame sequences only and omits some clones. Under half of the omission traces to an unresolved V gene where checked; the cause of the rest is unknown. The V and J calls and clone size are taken from that table; D and trimming were inferred from the DNA. The sample table holds around 2,100 clones, of which 73% were seen once. The top ten constitute about 55% of the sample.

The data derive from a study of T cells after posttransplantation cyclophosphamide listed by TCRdb under 2016. In the study overall: The study tracked T cell repertoire reconstitution by TRB sequencing after myeloablative bone marrow transplantation using posttransplantation cyclophosphamide as GVHD prophylaxis. In 3 patients, TRB sequencing was also performed on up to roughly 3 more blood samples taken 2 to 5.2 years after transplant, and in several patients, pretransplant blood was also TRB-sequenced. Samples from 35 to 45 PTCy-treated patients, along with samples from some 15 of their related bone marrow donors, underwent antigen receptor sequencing. Because TRA and TRB clonality correlated tightly in several samples, later TCR analyses were limited to TRB. Blood from all 30 or so PTCy patients who had 1-year posttransplant specimens underwent TRB sequencing. Public TRB sequences were checked against a database of over 3,000 sequences associated with responses to pathogens, tumor antigens, self-antigens and alloantigens. General findings and caveats noted by the study authors: Donor-recipient similarity was low at 1-2 months but rose over the first year, and later blood repertoires were often dominated by donor CD8+ memory clones. The TRB repertoires of T cells infiltrating skin or the GI tract showed only limited overlap with the TRB repertoires found in blood. Across under 50 patients, recipient CMV seropositivity and CMV reactivation were highly associated with TRB clonality; PTCy diversity was similar to CNI/methotrexate controls.

The treatment or condition label here, explained by the study, means: high-dose cyclophosphamide on days +3 and +4 as single-agent GVHD prophylaxis. Patients in the PTCy group got busulfan and fludarabine conditioning, a marrow graft from a related or unrelated donor, and cyclophosphamide on days +3 and +4. The PTCy-treated patients were enrolled in a prospective multi-institutional clinical trial. Peripheral blood and bone marrow mononuclear cells were isolated by Ficoll-Hypaque density centrifugation and cryopreserved. FACS on a FACSAria II was used to sort CD4+ and CD8+ T cells, including the naive and memory subsets. The cysteine opens and the phenylalanine closes a CDR3 of 15 amino acids. Solely the CDR3 DNA is kept, with 45 bases framed from the first base. The germline V gene sets CDR1 to MDHEN and CDR2 to SYDVKM. Germline trimming amounts to 4 bases on V and 6 bases on J, with 9 as the count of junction bases outside the gene matches.

Recombination connected TRBV28 to TRBJ2-7; 10 junctional bases match TRBD1. Sequenced material: CD8+ T cells sorted from PBMCs, taken roughly 250 days after a stem cell transplant with posttransplant cyclophosphamide. This TCR was recovered from a male patient aged 30 to 39 who received an allogeneic stem cell transplant from a related donor, was CMV-positive, and had no GVHD. Some T cells may originate with the graft donor following a transplant. The CDR3 reads as follows: CASSSRTGGIGEQYF. The nucleotide sequence is TGTGCCAGCAGTTCCCGGACAGGGGGTATAGGCGAGCAGTACTTC.